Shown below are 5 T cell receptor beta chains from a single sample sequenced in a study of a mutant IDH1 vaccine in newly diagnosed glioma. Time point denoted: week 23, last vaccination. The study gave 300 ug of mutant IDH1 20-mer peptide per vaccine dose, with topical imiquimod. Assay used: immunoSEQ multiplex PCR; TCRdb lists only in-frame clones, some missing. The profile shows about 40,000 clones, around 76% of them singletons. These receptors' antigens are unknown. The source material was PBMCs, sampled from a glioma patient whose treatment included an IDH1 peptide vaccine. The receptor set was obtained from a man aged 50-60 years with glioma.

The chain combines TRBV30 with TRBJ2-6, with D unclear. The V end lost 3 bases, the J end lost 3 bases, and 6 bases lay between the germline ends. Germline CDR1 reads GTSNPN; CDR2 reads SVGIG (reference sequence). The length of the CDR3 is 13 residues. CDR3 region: CAWSANGANVLTF. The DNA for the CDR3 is TGTGCCTGGAGCGCTAATGGGGCCAACGTCCTGACTTTC.

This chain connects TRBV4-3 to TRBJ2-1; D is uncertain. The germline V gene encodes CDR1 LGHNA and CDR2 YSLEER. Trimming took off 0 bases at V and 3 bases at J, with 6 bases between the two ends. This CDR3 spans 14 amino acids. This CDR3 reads CASSQDRRYNEQFF. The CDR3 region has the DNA TGCGCCAGCAGCCAAGATAGGCGCTACAATGAGCAGTTCTTC.

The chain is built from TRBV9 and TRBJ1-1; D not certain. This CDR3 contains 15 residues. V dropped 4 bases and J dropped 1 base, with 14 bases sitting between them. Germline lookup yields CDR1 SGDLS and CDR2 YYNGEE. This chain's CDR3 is CASSPVAMTNTEAFF. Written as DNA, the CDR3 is TGTGCCAGCAGCCCCGTTGCGATGACGAACACTGAAGCTTTCTTT.

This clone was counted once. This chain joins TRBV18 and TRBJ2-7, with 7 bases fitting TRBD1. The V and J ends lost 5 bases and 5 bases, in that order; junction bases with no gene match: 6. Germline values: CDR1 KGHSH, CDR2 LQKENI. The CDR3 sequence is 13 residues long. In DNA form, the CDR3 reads TGTGCCAGCTCATCTGGACAGGCGAACGAGCAGTACTTC. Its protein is CASSSGQANEQYF.

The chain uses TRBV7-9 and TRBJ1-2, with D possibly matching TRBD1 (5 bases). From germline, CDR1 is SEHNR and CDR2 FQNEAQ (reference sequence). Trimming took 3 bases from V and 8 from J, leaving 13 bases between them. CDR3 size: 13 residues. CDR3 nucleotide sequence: TGTGCCAGCAGCTTTGGGACGAAGGGAGGCTACACCTTC. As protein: CASSFGTKGGYTF.